The present T cell receptor (beta chain) was sequenced within a study of shared clonotypes between healthy human individuals. Germline V gene sequence: CDR1 SGHRS, CDR2 YFSETQ. The CDR3 runs 17 residues. With V trimmed by 0 bases and J by 4 bases, 11 bases remained unmatched. This table comes from immunoSEQ multiplex PCR, and its TCRdb copy is limited to in-frame clones, with some not included. The data contain about 490,000 clones, 76% of them singletons. The clonotype comes from a woman in her forties in good health. Some clones in this sample may be carry-over from other donors' samples. The sequenced sample consisted of PBMCs. This chain connects TRBV5-1 to TRBJ2-3, with 7 positions matching TRBD2. The CDR3 nucleotides are TGCGCCAGCAGCTTGGTTACTAGCGTGTTGAGCCCAGATACGCAGTATTTT. Its translation: CASSLVTSVLSPDTQYF.